These 6 T cell receptor beta chains originate from one sample sequenced in a study of blood T cell repertoires in COVID-19. Profiling relied on immunoSEQ multiplex PCR, and the TCRdb table lists in-frame clones only, not all of them. The data hold tens of thousands of clones, with 85% to 90% observed a single time. The sequencing sample was made of peripheral blood. The receptor source for this set is a man aged 50 to 60 with active COVID-19.

The chain couples TRBV5-1 to TRBJ1-2, with 8 nucleotides matching TRBD1. The CDR3 is 15 residues long. Per germline, CDR1 SGHRS and CDR2 YFSETQ. V shed 1 base and J 4 bases; nucleotides not matched to a gene: 6. This CDR3 reads CASSLWGQATYGYTF. The CDR3 DNA reads TGCGCCAGCAGCTTGTGGGGACAGGCTACCTATGGCTACACCTTC.

In its sample, this clone was seen a few times. The rearrangement joins TRBV7-3 to TRBJ2-2; 7 positions agree with TRBD1. The CDR3 runs 14 residues. Per the germline V gene, CDR1 is SGHTA and CDR2 is FQGTGA. V was pared by 5 bases and J by 6 bases, with 6 bases of the junction left unmatched. CDR3 sequence: CASSLGTAPGELFF. DNA of the CDR3: TGTGCCAGCAGCCTGGGGACAGCCCCCGGGGAGCTGTTTTTT.

This clone is medium-sized (0.01 to 0.1%) in the sample. The J gene is TRBJ2-7, the V gene TRBV27; 7 bases line up with TRBD2. The CDR3 length is 14 residues. Germline assignment: CDR1 MNHEY and CDR2 SMNVEV (reference sequence). Trimming at V came to 5 bases and at J to 0 bases, leaving 4 bases not matched to a gene. The CDR3 spells CASSPGLDSYEQYF. The CDR3 DNA follows: TGTGCCAGCAGTCCCGGACTAGACTCCTACGAGCAGTACTTC.

J is TRBJ2-3 and V is TRBV10-1; D uncertain. This CDR3 region has 14 residues. V was pared by 3 bases and J by 6 bases, with 13 bases between. From germline, CDR1 is WNHNN and CDR2 SYGVQD (reference sequence). The CDR3 spells CASSESQLGDTQYF. In DNA form, the CDR3 reads TGCGCCAGCAGTGAATCGCAACTCGGGGATACGCAGTATTTT.

The chain carries TRBV4-1 and TRBJ1-1; D is unresolved. V gave up 5 bases and J gave up 1 base, with 14 bases separating them. Germline CDR1 reads MGHRA; CDR2 reads YSYEKL. This CDR3 region has 15 residues. The CDR3 here is CASSYPGSRNTEAFF. The CDR3 bases are TGCGCCAGCAGCTACCCCGGGTCTAGGAACACTGAAGCTTTCTTT.

This clone came up a few times. The rearrangement joins TRBV7-2 to TRBJ2-7, with D tentatively TRBD1 (6 bases). V shed 1 base and J shed 2 bases, with 12 bases lying between them. CDR1 is SGHTA and CDR2 is FQGNSA in the germline V gene. The CDR3 has 15 residues. The CDR3 here is CASSLVRQVAYEQYF. CDR3 bases: TGTGCCAGCAGCTTAGTTAGACAGGTGGCCTACGAGCAGTACTTC.